This T cell receptor beta chain was captured in a study of blood T cell repertoires in COVID-19. For the study at large: Collection of acute and convalescent COVID-19 samples took place in the United States, Italy and Spain. PBMCs, B-cell-depleted T cells, or T cells were the source of the cDNA or gDNA that made up the material.

This clone was detected only a few times. Per the germline V gene, CDR1 is MDHEN and CDR2 is SYDVKM. This CDR3 region has 13 residues. Trimming cost V 6 bases and J 0 bases; bases outside gene matches: 2. In the authors' workflow: Amplified reference gene primers provided the basis for estimating nucleated cell counts. TCRdb keeps only in-frame clones here, not all; method: immunoSEQ multiplex PCR. The V and J calls and the clone size are those of that table, but D and trimming were determined from the DNA. The sample holds a few hundred thousand clones, 82% seen once. The chain employs TRBV28 and TRBJ2-7; 7 nucleotides line up with TRBD1. The sample was peripheral blood. This receptor was obtained from a woman in her late teens or twenties with acute or convalescent COVID-19. The CDR3 loop is CASRQGSSYEQYF. As DNA, the CDR3 is TGTGCCAGCAGACAGGGGAGCTCCTACGAGCAGTACTTC.